The 28 T cell receptor beta chains below come from one sample, sequenced in a study of cytomegalovirus exposure and HLA in healthy donors. PCR was performed using 60 Vbeta and 13 Jbeta primers. Profiled with immunoSEQ multiplex PCR; TCRdb holds only in-frame clones, not every one. The table includes over 80,000 clones, about four fifths detected once. Sample: PBMCs. The receptors were gathered from a woman between 65 and 79 years old in good health and CMV-seropositive.

There are many counts of this clone. This chain connects TRBV15 to TRBJ2-2; TRBD1 matches 8 bases. The CDR3 runs 16 residues. CDR1 and CDR2 (germline): LNHNV, YYDKDF (reference sequence). Trimming took 5 bases from V and 3 from J; bases not matched to a gene: 8. CDR3 in DNA: TGTGCCACCAGCCCCAGGACAGGGTGGGACACCGGGGAGCTGTTTTTT. Protein sequence: CATSPRTGWDTGELFF.

V and J are TRBV27 and TRBJ2-1, with 9 positions matching TRBD1. CDR3 length: 16 amino acids. The V and J ends lost 5 bases and 3 bases, in that order; junction bases with no gene match: 8. Germline assignment: CDR1 MNHEY and CDR2 SMNVEV (reference sequence). The CDR3 sequence is CASSTPQGALYNEQFF. The CDR3 DNA follows: TGTGCCAGCAGTACGCCACAGGGGGCCCTCTACAATGAGCAGTTCTTC.

The J gene is TRBJ2-5, the V gene TRBV2; 9 nucleotides agree with TRBD2. Trimming took 6 bases from V and 2 from J; bases not matched to a gene: 10. This CDR3 has 16 amino acids. CDR1 is SNHLY and CDR2 is FYNNEI in the germline V gene. The CDR3 DNA reads TGTGCCAGCAGACTGAAGACTAGCGGAGGACAAGAGACCCAGTACTTC. It yields the protein CASRLKTSGGQETQYF.

This chain joins TRBV9 and TRBJ2-1; D is possibly TRBD1 (6 bases). The CDR3 has 14 amino acids. From germline, CDR1 is SGDLS and CDR2 YYNGEE. V was shortened by 2 bases and J by 2 bases, with 8 bases between the two germline ends. The CDR3 nucleotides are TGTGCCAGCAGCGTGGGGGCAGCCTACAATGAGCAGTTCTTC. Its translation is CASSVGAAYNEQFF.

V gene TRBV5-6 combines with J gene TRBJ2-7; 8 nucleotides align to TRBD1. CDR1 and CDR2 from the germline V gene are SGHDT and YYEEEE. The CDR3 contains 16 residues. V shed 0 bases and J 9 bases; nucleotides not matched to a gene: 14. The CDR3 nucleotides are TGTGCCAGCAGCTTGGGCACGGACAGGGTGGCATACTGGCAGTACTTC. Translated, it gives CASSLGTDRVAYWQYF. Based on the CDR3 plus reference TRBV5-6 and TRBJ2-7, the full variable domain is DAGVTQSPTHLIKTRGQQVTLRCSPKSGHDTVSWYQQALGQGPQFIFQYYEEEERQRGNFPDRFSGHQFPNYSSELNVNALLLGDSALYLCASSLGTDRVAYWQYFGPGTRLTVT.

This CDR3 is CASNSKDSDTEAFF. In DNA, the CDR3 is TGTGCCAGCAACTCCAAAGACTCGGACACTGAAGCTTTCTTT. This rearrangement joins TRBV6-5 to TRBJ1-1; no clear D gene. The CDR3 has 14 residues. Trimming removed 7 bases from V and 3 bases from J, with 15 bases in between. CDR1 and CDR2 (germline): MNHEY, SVGAGI.

This chain connects TRBV19 to TRBJ2-7; no clear D. V gave up 2 bases and J gave up 0 bases, with 11 bases separating them. The CDR3 loop spans 15 amino acids. Germline loops: CDR1 LNHDA, CDR2 SQIVND (reference sequence). This chain's CDR3 is CASSISSETSYEQYF. The DNA of the CDR3 is TGTGCCAGTAGTATAAGCTCGGAGACCTCCTACGAGCAGTACTTC.

The chain links TRBV29-1 to TRBJ2-3, with TRBD2 matching over 9 bases. Germline values: CDR1 SQVTM, CDR2 ANQGSEA. This CDR3 comprises 12 residues. V lost 7 bases, J lost 2 bases, and 1 base stayed unmatched. The CDR3 here is CSASGVTDTQYF. CDR3 DNA: TGCAGCGCTAGCGGGGTCACAGATACGCAGTATTTT.

The table lists this clone with a few counts. The gene calls are TRBV7-8 and TRBJ1-4; D possibly corresponds to TRBD1 (6 bases). Trimming pared 5 bases from V and 8 bases from J, leaving 18 bases between. Germline lookup yields CDR1 SGHVS and CDR2 FQNEAQ. This CDR3 comprises 15 residues. The CDR3 spells CASSPLPGQGEKLFF. The CDR3 DNA is TGTGCCAGCAGCCCCCTCCCGGGCCAGGGGGAAAAACTGTTTTTT.

This clone was picked up a small number of times. The rearrangement joins TRBV9 to TRBJ1-1; D is possibly TRBD1 (5 bases). The CDR3 covers 14 residues. Germline CDR1 is SGDLS and CDR2 is YYNGEE. V lost 4 bases, J lost 4 bases, and 14 bases lay in between. As DNA, the CDR3 is TGTGCCAGCAGCTACCCTCCGGGGGGCACTGAAGCTTTCTTT. Its translation is CASSYPPGGTEAFF.

The chain couples TRBV7-2 to TRBJ1-3; a weak D match, TRBD1 (5 bases). Trimming left V 4 bases short and J 0 bases short, with 10 bases between. CDR1 and CDR2 (germline): SGHTA, FQGNSA. The CDR3 spans 15 residues. As DNA, the CDR3 is TGTGCCAGCAGCTCCAGGGCGAGCTCTGGAAACACCATATATTTT. This encodes CASSSRASSGNTIYF.

This sequence joins TRBV5-1 and TRBJ1-1; 8 nucleotides line up with TRBD1. Germline trimming cut 1 base from V and 5 bases from J; bases unmatched to any gene: 7. The CDR3 extends over 15 amino acids. CDR1 is SGHRS and CDR2 is YFSETQ in the germline V gene. CDR3 DNA: TGCGCCAGCAGCTTGCCGACAGGGGTTGTGACTGAAGCTTTCTTT. Residues: CASSLPTGVVTEAFF. The entire variable domain, with the rest obtained from reference TRBV5-1 and TRBJ1-1, is as follows: KAGVTQTPRYLIKTRGQQVTLSCSPISGHRSVSWYQQTPGQGLQFLFEYFSETQRNKGNFPGRFSGRQFSNSRSEMNVSTLELGDSALYLCASSLPTGVVTEAFFGQGTRLTVV.

A word on this clone: This sample also contains other DNA sequences that code for the same CDR3. The chain couples TRBV4-1 to TRBJ2-1; 7 positions agree with TRBD1. CDR1 MGHRA and CDR2 YSYEKL come from the germline V gene. The CDR3 sequence is 15 residues long. With V trimmed by 3 bases and J by 4 bases, 6 bases remained unmatched. CDR3 DNA: TGCGCCAGCAGCCAGGCCGGGACAGAGTACAATGAGCAGTTCTTC. Translating it yields CASSQAGTEYNEQFF.

This chain links TRBV27 with TRBJ2-7; possibly TRBD2 for D (5 bases). Trimming took 7 bases from V and 6 from J, leaving 16 bases between them. Germline V gene lookup returns CDR1 MNHEY and CDR2 SMNVEV (reference sequence). The CDR3 totals 13 residues. CDR3 sequence: CASTPATGSEQYF. The CDR3 bases are TGTGCCAGCACCCCAGCAACGGGGTCCGAGCAGTACTTC.

The chain joins TRBV9 to TRBJ2-7, with a tentative D call TRBD1 (6 bases). Germline values: CDR1 SGDLS, CDR2 YYNGEE. Trimming took 4 bases from V and 0 from J, leaving 17 bases between them. The CDR3 has 16 residues. CDR3 DNA sequence: TGTGCCAGCAGCCCCAACAGGGCCCCAATCTCCTACGAGCAGTACTTC. Its translation is CASSPNRAPISYEQYF.

This rearrangement joins TRBV18 to TRBJ2-1; D gene ambiguous. The CDR3 has 12 residues. V was shortened by 8 bases and J by 7 bases, with 12 bases between the two germline ends. Germline V gene lookup returns CDR1 KGHSH and CDR2 LQKENI. CDR3 sequence reads: CASARERNEQFF. CDR3 coding DNA: TGTGCCAGCGCACGCGAGCGTAATGAGCAGTTCTTC.

V is TRBV2 and J is TRBJ2-5, with D hard to call. Germline lookup yields CDR1 SNHLY and CDR2 FYNNEI. The CDR3 runs to 14 residues. Trimming took 7 bases from V and 2 from J, leaving 14 bases between them. CDR3 protein: CASTARSSQETQYF. In DNA form, the CDR3 reads TGTGCCAGCACCGCTAGGTCGAGTCAAGAGACCCAGTACTTC.

This clone was picked up a small number of times. The chain combines TRBV29-1 with TRBJ2-5, with 11 bases that match TRBD2. V lost 7 bases, J lost 2 bases, and 6 bases stayed unmatched. The CDR3 loop spans 14 amino acids. Looked up from germline, CDR1 is SQVTM and CDR2 is ANQGSEA. The CDR3 sequence: CSAIAGGRQETQYF. CDR3 nucleotide sequence: TGCAGCGCTATAGCGGGAGGGCGACAAGAGACCCAGTACTTC.

The V and J genes are TRBV4-1 and TRBJ2-2; unclear D gene. Trimming left V 3 bases short and J 1 base short, with 12 bases between. The CDR3 has 16 amino acids. CDR1 and CDR2 from the germline V gene are MGHRA and YSYEKL. CDR3 sequence (DNA): TGCGCCAGCAGCCACGGGTTACTTCTGAACACCGGGGAGCTGTTTTTT. Translating gives CASSHGLLLNTGELFF.

The J gene is TRBJ1-1, the V gene TRBV5-5; D is possibly TRBD1 (5 bases). CDR1 SGHKS and CDR2 YYEKEE come from the germline V gene (reference sequence). This CDR3 contains 17 residues. Trimming pared 6 bases from V and 4 bases from J, leaving 25 bases between. The CDR3 sequence: CASTSPGVGVRSTEAFF. As DNA, the CDR3 is TGTGCCAGCACCTCGCCGGGGGTGGGGGTCCGGAGCACTGAAGCTTTCTTT.

Turning to this clone: Different DNA sequences within this sample yield the same CDR3. This rearrangement joins TRBV27 to TRBJ2-7; 8 nucleotides match TRBD2. J was trimmed by 3 bases and V by 2 bases; bases with no gene match: 6. CDR1 and CDR2 from the germline V gene are MNHEY and SMNVEV (reference sequence). This CDR3 contains 15 residues. The CDR3 is CASSLMRGAFYEQYF. The CDR3 region has the DNA TGTGCCAGCAGTTTAATGCGGGGGGCCTTCTACGAGCAGTACTTC.

CDR3 sequence reads: CASSSQGFEQYF. The CDR3, as DNA: TGTGCCAGCAGCTCACAGGGGTTCGAGCAGTACTTC. The V call is TRBV7-9, the J call TRBJ2-7; 7 positions match TRBD1. The CDR3 sequence is 12 residues long. CDR1 and CDR2 (germline): SEHNR, FQNEAQ (reference sequence). With V trimmed by 4 bases and J by 6 bases, 3 bases remained unmatched. The full variable domain, with the rest looked up from reference TRBV7-9 and TRBJ2-7, is DTGVSQNPRHKITKRGQNVTFRCDPISEHNRLYWYRQTLGQGPEFLTYFQNEAQLEKSRLLSDRFSAERPKGSFSTLEIQRTEQGDSAMYLCASSSQGFEQYFGPGTRLTVT.

For this clone: Other DNA sequences in the same sample also yield this CDR3. The chain links TRBV19 to TRBJ2-7; 8 bases match TRBD1. J lost 1 base, V lost 4 bases, and 3 bases had no gene match. The CDR3 spans 14 residues. The germline V gene encodes CDR1 LNHDA and CDR2 SQIVND (reference sequence). The CDR3 coding sequence is TGTGCCAGTAGTAAACAGGGGGTTTCCTACGAGCAGTACTTC. Protein product: CASSKQGVSYEQYF.

This chain connects TRBV4-3 to TRBJ2-1; 9 bases are a match to TRBD2. This CDR3 spans 16 amino acids. CDR1 and CDR2 (germline): LGHNA, YSLEER. Trimming removed 0 bases from V and 6 bases from J; junction bases left unmatched: 6. The CDR3 DNA follows: TGCGCCAGCAGCCAAGAAGGGGCGGGGGGGCCCAATGAGCAGTTCTTC. It translates to CASSQEGAGGPNEQFF.

The chain employs TRBV7-3 and TRBJ2-1; D remains unclear. Germline CDR1 reads SGHTA; CDR2 reads FQGTGA. CDR3 length: 16 amino acids. V was shortened by 5 bases and J by 2 bases, with 16 bases between the two germline ends. CDR3 coding DNA: TGTGCCAGCAGCCCCGGGTCTGCTCGAACCTACAATGAGCAGTTCTTC. Translation: CASSPGSARTYNEQFF.

This clone was found many times. In nucleotides, the CDR3 is TGCGCCAGCAGCATTCGGACAGTCGGGGCCAATGAGCAGTTCTTC. It yields the protein CASSIRTVGANEQFF. V is TRBV5-1 and J is TRBJ2-1, with D perhaps matching TRBD1 (6 bases). The CDR3 covers 15 residues. Trimming shortened V by 4 bases and J by 6 bases, and 17 bases separated the two germline ends. Germline assignment: CDR1 SGHRS and CDR2 YFSETQ.

The chain has TRBV28 and TRBJ2-1; 7 bases align to TRBD1. There are 15 residues in the CDR3. Trimming took 5 bases from V and 0 from J; bases not matched to a gene: 4. Germline CDR1 reads MDHEN; CDR2 reads SYDVKM. The CDR3 protein is CASSVGTASYNEQFF. For the CDR3, the DNA is TGTGCCAGCAGTGTCGGGACAGCCTCCTACAATGAGCAGTTCTTC. The variable domain in full, with the rest retrieved from reference TRBV28 and TRBJ2-1, is DVKVTQSSRYLVKRTGEKVFLECVQDMDHENMFWYRQDPGLGLRLIYFSYDVKMKEKGDIPEGYSVSREKKERFSLILESASTNQTSMYLCASSVGTASYNEQFFGPGTRLTVL.

The rearrangement joins TRBV7-3 to TRBJ2-1; TRBD1 aligns across 8 bases. CDR1 is SGHTA, CDR2 FQGTGA, per germline. The junction had 8 bases not matched to a gene; V was cut back by 4 bases and J by 6 bases. CDR3 size: 15 residues. Here the CDR3 reads CASSSSGTGFNEQFF. The CDR3 region has the DNA TGTGCCAGCAGCTCGTCCGGGACAGGCTTCAATGAGCAGTTCTTC. Full variable domain (remainder filled in from reference TRBV7-3 and TRBJ2-1): GAGVSQTPSNKVTEKGKYVELRCDPISGHTALYWYRQSLGQGPEFLIYFQGTGAADDSGLPNDRFFAVRPEGSVSTLKIQRTERGDSAVYLCASSSSGTGFNEQFFGPGTRLTVL.